This TCR beta chain was captured by sequencing in a study of shared clonotypes between healthy human individuals. Study results and caveats: Relative to memory subsets, naive subsets generally showed larger estimated richness. An expected dependence of interdonor clonotype sharing on sequencing depth was noted.

To note about this clone: Its antigen is as yet unknown.

The method was immunoSEQ multiplex PCR; TCRdb's version includes in-frame clones alone and lacks a portion of them. The sample gives more than 900,000 clones, around 78% of which show up once; around 0.6% is in the top ten. The J segment lost 9 bases and the V segment lost 2 bases, leaving 4 bases of the junction unmatched. This CDR3 comprises 13 residues. Germline lookup yields CDR1 SGHVS and CDR2 FQNEAQ. Within Nashville, Tennessee resided all donors, each a Caucasian adult. The receptor comes from a man between 18 and 35 years old in good health. Some clones in this sample may be carry-over from other donors' samples. The specimen was memory CD4+ T cells from PBMCs. Subset reported: CD45RA-negative fraction. The chain combines TRBV7-8 with TRBJ2-4, with 7 nucleotides matching TRBD2. The CDR3 spells CASSLTVAGIQYF. CDR3 coding DNA: TGTGCCAGCAGCTTAACCGTAGCGGGCATTCAGTACTTC.